This is a list of T cell receptor beta chains from one sample in a study of Graves' ophthalmopathy and Graves' hyperthyroidism. Each CDR3 protein is one row after TCRdb ran MiXCR on the multiplex PCR reads. The sample shows 680,000 or so distinct CDR3 sequences, about 24% of them seen only once. The material sequenced was peripheral blood. The origin of the receptors is a woman aged 18-29 years with stable Graves' hyperthyroidism. Some clones in this sample may be carry-over from other donors' samples. Both conserved end residues are part of each CDR3. Each record gives: D gene, clone size, V gene, J gene, CDR3 DNA, CDR3 protein. The D gene is left open where the match is weak. Clone size appears in some rows only: once, few, many, or a class for an expanded clone.

-	many	TRBV25-1	TRBJ1-1	TGTGCCAGCAGTGAATCTGTACGGAAGGAAGCTTTCTTT	CASSESVRKEAFF
TRBD2	-	TRBV3-1	TRBJ2-7	TGTGCCAGCAGCCAAGATCCGGCTAGCGGGTTACCTTTGAAGCAGTACTTC	CASSQDPASGLPLKQYF
TRBD1	few	TRBV28	TRBJ1-3	TGTGCCAGCAGTGCTCCCGGGACAGGGTTTGGAAACACCATATATTTT	CASSAPGTGFGNTIYF
-	many	TRBV6-5	TRBJ2-7	TGTGCCAGCAGTTACTCCGCAGGCCCCGAGCAGTACTTC	CASSYSAGPEQYF
-	many	TRBV5-1	TRBJ1-2	TGCGCCAGCAGCCTTGACAGAATAAGCGGCTACACCTTC	CASSLDRISGYTF
-	-	TRBV6-2/TRBV6-3	TRBJ1-5	TGTGCCAGCAGTTACGCCCAGGCGAACAATCAGCCCCAGCATTTT	CASSYAQANNQPQHF
TRBD1	few	TRBV27	TRBJ2-4	TGTGCCAGCAGTTCCATTGGACAGGGCAACATTCAGTACTTC	CASSSIGQGNIQYF
TRBD1	many	TRBV9	TRBJ1-2	TGTGCCAGCAGCGCTCAACCGGGACAGGGTCACTATGGCTACACCTTC	CASSAQPGQGHYGYTF
-	many	TRBV30	TRBJ2-7	TGTGCCTGGAGTGCGGCAGGGTTGTATGACGAGCAGTACTTC	CAWSAAGLYDEQYF
-	many	TRBV30	TRBJ2-5	TGTGCCTGGAGTGTATACATCCAAGAGACCCAGTACTTC	CAWSVYIQETQYF
TRBD2	many	TRBV10-3	TRBJ2-2	TGTGCCATCAGTGTGGAGACTAGCGGGGCCGACAACACCGGGGAGCTGTTTTTT	CAISVETSGADNTGELFF
TRBD1	few	TRBV19	TRBJ2-6	TGTGCCAGTAGTGTCCGGACAGGCATCTCTGGGGCCAACGTCCTGACTTTC	CASSVRTGISGANVLTF
TRBD2	few	TRBV3-1	TRBJ2-2	TGTGCCAGCAGCCAGGCTAGCGGATCCACCGGGGAGCTGTTTTTT	CASSQASGSTGELFF
-	many	TRBV27	TRBJ2-7	TGTGCCAGCAGTTTATCGGGCGGCAGTGGGGAGCAGTACTTC	CASSLSGGSGEQYF
-	many	TRBV7-2	TRBJ2-5	TGTGCCAGCAGGCCGACAGGAAGCCAAGAGACCCAGTACTTC	CASRPTGSQETQYF
-	-	TRBV7-9	TRBJ2-5	TGTGCCAGCAACCGCCGGAAGGGGGGCCCAGAGACCCAGTACTTC	CASNRRKGGPETQYF
-	few	TRBV15	TRBJ1-5	TGTGCCACCAGCATCGGGGGTACTCAGCCCCAGCATTTT	CATSIGGTQPQHF
-	many	TRBV30	TRBJ1-1	TGTGCCCGGGACCGATTGAACACTGAAGCTTTCTTT	CARDRLNTEAFF
-	many	TRBV12-3/TRBV12-4	TRBJ1-2	TGTGCCAGCAGTTTCGTGGGAGCTCGGGGCTACACCTTC	CASSFVGARGYTF
TRBD2	many	TRBV2	TRBJ2-5	TGTGCCGCCGCCTGGACTAGCAGAGAGACCCAGTACTTC	CAAAWTSRETQYF
-	few	TRBV6-1	TRBJ2-5	TGTGCCAGCACCAGAGTGGGTCGGAAGACCAAGTACTTC	CASTRVGRKTKYF
-	many	TRBV6-1	TRBJ1-1	TGTGCCAGCAGTGAAGTGGGGAGGTGGGGAACTTTCTTT	CASSEVGRWGTFF
TRBD1	-	TRBV5-1	TRBJ1-2	TGCGCCAGCAGCTTGGCAGGGGACAGTACCTATGGCTACACCTTC	CASSLAGDSTYGYTF
TRBD1	-	TRBV6-1	TRBJ1-5	TGTGCCAGCAGTCGCACACAGGGGAGCTTATGGCCCCAGCATTTT	CASSRTQGSLWPQHF
-	-	TRBV13	TRBJ2-3	TGTGCCAGCAGCTTAACGGCAGGGAAAGATACGCAGTATTTT	CASSLTAGKDTQYF
-	-	TRBV28	TRBJ1-2	TGTGCCAGCAGTTTAGGTGGGTTCGCGGGCGGCTACACCTTC	CASSLGGFAGGYTF